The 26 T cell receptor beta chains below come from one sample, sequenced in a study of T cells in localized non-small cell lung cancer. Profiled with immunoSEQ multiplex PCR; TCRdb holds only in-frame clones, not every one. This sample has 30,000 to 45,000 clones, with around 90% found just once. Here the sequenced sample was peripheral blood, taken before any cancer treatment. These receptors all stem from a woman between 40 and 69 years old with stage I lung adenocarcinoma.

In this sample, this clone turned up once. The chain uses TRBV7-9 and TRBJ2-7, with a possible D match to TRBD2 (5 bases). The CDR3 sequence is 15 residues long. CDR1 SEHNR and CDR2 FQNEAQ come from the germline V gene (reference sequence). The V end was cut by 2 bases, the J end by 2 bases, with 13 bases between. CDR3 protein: CASSLRGGSAYEQYF. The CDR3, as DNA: TGTGCCAGCAGCTTACGAGGAGGATCGGCCTACGAGCAGTACTTC.

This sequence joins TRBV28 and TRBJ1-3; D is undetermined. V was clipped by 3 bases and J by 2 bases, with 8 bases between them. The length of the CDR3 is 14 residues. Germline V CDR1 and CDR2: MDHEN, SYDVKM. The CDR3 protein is CASSFGTAGNTIYF. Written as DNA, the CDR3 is TGTGCCAGCAGTTTTGGAACAGCTGGAAACACCATATATTTT.

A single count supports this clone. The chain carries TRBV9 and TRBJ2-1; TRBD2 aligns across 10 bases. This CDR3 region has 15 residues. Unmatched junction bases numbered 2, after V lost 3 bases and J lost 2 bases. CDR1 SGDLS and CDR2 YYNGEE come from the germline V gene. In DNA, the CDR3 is TGTGCCAGCAGCGGTAGCGGGAGGCCCTACAATGAGCAGTTCTTC. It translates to CASSGSGRPYNEQFF.

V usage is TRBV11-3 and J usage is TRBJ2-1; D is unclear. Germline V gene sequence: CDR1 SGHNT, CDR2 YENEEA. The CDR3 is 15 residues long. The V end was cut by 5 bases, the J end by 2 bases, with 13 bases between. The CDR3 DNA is TGTGCCAGCAGCGATTATTCCACCCCCTACAATGAGCAGTTCTTC. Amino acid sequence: CASSDYSTPYNEQFF. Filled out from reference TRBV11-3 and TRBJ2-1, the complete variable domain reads EAGVVQSPRYKIIEKKQPVAFWCNPISGHNTLYWYLQNLGQGPELLIRYENEEAVDDSQLPKDRFSAERLKGVDSTLKIQPAELGDSAVYLCASSDYSTPYNEQFFGPGTRLTVL.

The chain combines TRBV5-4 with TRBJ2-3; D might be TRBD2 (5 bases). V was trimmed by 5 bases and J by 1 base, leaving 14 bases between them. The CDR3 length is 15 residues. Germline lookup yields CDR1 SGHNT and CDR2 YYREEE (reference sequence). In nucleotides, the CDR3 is TGTGCCAGCAGTTATGGACTGACGGGCACAGATACGCAGTATTTT. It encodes CASSYGLTGTDTQYF.

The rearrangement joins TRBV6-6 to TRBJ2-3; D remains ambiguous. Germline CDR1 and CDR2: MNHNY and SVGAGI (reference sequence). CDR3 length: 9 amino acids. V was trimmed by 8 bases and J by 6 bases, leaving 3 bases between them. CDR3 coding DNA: TGTGCCAGCGGGGATACGCAGTATTTT. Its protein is CASGDTQYF.

CDR3 bases: TGTGCCAGTAGCCCGATGACAGGGAATGATGTCGGACAGCCCCAGCATTTT. Residues: CASSPMTGNDVGQPQHF. The V and J genes are TRBV19 and TRBJ1-5; 7 bases map to TRBD1. Germline CDR1 LNHDA, CDR2 SQIVND (reference sequence). The J segment lost 7 bases and the V segment lost 6 bases, leaving 18 bases of the junction unmatched. The CDR3 covers 17 residues. The whole variable domain, remainder taken from reference TRBV19 and TRBJ1-5, is DGGITQSPKYLFRKEGQNVTLSCEQNLNHDAMYWYRQDPGQGLRLIYYSQIVNDFQKGDIAEGYSVSREKKESFPLTVTSAQKNPTAFYLCASSPMTGNDVGQPQHFGDGTRLSIL.

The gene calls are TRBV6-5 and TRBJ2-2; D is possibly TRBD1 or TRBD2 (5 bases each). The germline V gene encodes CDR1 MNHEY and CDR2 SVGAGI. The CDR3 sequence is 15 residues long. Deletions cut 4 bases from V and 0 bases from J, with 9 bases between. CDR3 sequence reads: CASSLRGTNTGELFF. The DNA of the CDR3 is TGTGCCAGCAGTTTGAGGGGCACGAACACCGGGGAGCTGTTTTTT.

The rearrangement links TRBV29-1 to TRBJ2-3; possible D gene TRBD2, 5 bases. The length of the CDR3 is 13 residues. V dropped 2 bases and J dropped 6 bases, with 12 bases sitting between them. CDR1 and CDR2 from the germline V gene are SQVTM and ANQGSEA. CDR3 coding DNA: TGCAGCGTTGAACCCCCCGGACTGGATACGCAGTATTTT. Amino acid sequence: CSVEPPGLDTQYF.

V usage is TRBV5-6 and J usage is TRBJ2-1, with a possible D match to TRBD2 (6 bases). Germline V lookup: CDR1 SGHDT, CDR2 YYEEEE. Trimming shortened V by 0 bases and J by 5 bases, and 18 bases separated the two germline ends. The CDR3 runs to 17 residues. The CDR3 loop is CASSLEVVEGGDNEQFF. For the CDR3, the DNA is TGTGCCAGCAGCTTGGAAGTGGTAGAGGGAGGTGACAATGAGCAGTTCTTC.

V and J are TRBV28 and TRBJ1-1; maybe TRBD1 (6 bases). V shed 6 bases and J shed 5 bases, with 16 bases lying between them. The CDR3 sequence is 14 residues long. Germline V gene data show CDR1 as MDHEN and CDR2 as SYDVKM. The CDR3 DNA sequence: TGTGCCAGCAGCCTTAGACAGGCGAGAACTGAAGCTTTCTTT. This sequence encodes CASSLRQARTEAFF.

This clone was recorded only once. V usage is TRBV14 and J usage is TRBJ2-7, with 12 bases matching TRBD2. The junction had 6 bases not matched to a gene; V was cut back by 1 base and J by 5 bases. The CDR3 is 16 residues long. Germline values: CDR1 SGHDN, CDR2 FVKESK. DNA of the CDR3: TGTGCCAGCAGCCAAGCCATGACTAGCGGGAGACACGAGCAGTACTTC. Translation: CASSQAMTSGRHEQYF.

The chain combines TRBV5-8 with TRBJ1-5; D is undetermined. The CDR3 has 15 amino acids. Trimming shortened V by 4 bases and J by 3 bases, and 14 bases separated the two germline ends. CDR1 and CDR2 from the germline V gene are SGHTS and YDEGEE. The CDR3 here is CASSPLDWDNQPQHF. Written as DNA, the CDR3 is TGTGCCAGCAGCCCCCTAGACTGGGACAATCAGCCCCAGCATTTT.

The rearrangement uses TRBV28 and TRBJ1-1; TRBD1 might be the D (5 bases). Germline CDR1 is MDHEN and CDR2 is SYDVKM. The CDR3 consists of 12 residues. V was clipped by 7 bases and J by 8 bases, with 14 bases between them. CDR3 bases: TGTGCCAGCACTTTTAAACGGGGGGAAGCTTTCTTT. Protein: CASTFKRGEAFF.

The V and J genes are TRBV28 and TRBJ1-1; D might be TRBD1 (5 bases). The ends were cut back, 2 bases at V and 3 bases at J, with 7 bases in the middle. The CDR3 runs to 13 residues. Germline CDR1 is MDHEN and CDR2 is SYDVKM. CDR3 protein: CASSLRGDTEAFF. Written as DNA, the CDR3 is TGTGCCAGCAGTTTAAGGGGAGACACTGAAGCTTTCTTT.

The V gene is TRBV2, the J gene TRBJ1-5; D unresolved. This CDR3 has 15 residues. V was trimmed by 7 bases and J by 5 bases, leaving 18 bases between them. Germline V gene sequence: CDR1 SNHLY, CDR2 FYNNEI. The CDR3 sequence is CASKDDLGTYQPQHF. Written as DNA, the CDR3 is TGTGCCAGCAAGGACGACTTGGGTACCTATCAGCCCCAGCATTTT.

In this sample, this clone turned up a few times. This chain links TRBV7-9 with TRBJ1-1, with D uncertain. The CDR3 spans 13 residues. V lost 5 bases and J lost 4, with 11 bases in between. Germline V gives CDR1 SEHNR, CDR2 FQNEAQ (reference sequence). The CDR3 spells CASSRREATEAFF. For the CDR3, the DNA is TGTGCCAGCAGCAGAAGGGAGGCCACTGAAGCTTTCTTT.

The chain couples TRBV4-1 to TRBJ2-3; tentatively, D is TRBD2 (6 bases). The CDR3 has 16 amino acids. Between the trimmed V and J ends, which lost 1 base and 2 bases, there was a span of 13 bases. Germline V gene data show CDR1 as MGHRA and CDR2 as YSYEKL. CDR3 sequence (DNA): TGCGCCAGCAGCCAAGTGGCGGGACTGATCACAGATACGCAGTATTTT. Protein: CASSQVAGLITDTQYF.

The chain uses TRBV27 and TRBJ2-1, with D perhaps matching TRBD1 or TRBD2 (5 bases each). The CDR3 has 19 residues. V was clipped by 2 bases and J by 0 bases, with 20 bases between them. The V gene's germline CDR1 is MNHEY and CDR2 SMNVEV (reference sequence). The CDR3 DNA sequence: TGTGCCAGCAGTTTAAGGCCGCCATTGGATGGGGGCTCCTACAATGAGCAGTTCTTC. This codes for CASSLRPPLDGGSYNEQFF.

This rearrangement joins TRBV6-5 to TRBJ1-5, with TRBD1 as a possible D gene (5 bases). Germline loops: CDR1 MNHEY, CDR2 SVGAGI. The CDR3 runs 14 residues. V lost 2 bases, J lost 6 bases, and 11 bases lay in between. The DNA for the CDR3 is TGTGCCAGCAGTTACACGCAGGGACGTCAGCCCCAGCATTTT. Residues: CASSYTQGRQPQHF.

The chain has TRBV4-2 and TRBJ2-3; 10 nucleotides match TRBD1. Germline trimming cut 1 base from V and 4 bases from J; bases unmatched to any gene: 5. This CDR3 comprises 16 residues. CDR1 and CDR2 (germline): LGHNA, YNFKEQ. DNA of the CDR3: TGTGCCAGCAGCCAAGCGACAGGGGGCGAAGCAGATACGCAGTATTTT. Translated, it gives CASSQATGGEADTQYF.

CDR3 region: CASSAPGLGADTQYF. The CDR3 DNA sequence: TGTGCCAGCAGTGCCCCGGGACTAGGCGCAGATACGCAGTATTTT. The V call is TRBV7-2, the J call TRBJ2-3; TRBD2 agrees at 8 bases. The CDR3 loop spans 15 amino acids. CDR1 and CDR2 from the germline V gene are SGHTA and FQGNSA. Losses at the gene ends were 6 bases for V and 4 bases for J; bases not matched to a gene: 9.

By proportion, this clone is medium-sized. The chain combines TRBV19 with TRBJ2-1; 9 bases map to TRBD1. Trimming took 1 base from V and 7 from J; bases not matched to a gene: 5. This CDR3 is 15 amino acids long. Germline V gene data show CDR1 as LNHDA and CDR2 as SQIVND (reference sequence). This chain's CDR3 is CASSIVGGTGNEQFF. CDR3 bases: TGTGCCAGTAGTATAGTCGGCGGGACAGGGAATGAGCAGTTCTTC.

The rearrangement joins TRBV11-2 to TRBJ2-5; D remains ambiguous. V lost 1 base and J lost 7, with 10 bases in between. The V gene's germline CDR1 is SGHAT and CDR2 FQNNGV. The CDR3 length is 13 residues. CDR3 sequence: CASSLVGYATQYF. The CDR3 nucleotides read TGTGCCAGCAGCTTAGTAGGGTATGCGACCCAGTACTTC.

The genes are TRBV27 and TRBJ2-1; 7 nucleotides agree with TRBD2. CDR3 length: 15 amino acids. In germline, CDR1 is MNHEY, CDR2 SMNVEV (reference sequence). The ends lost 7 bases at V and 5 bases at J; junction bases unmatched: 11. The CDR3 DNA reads TGTGCCAGCACCCCGGGAGCTAGCGGACACAATGAGCAGTTCTTC. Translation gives CASTPGASGHNEQFF.

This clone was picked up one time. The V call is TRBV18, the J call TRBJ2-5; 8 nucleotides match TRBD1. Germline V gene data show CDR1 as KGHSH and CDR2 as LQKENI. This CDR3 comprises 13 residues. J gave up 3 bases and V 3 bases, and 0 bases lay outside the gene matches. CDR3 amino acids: CASSPGQEETQYF. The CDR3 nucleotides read TGTGCCAGCTCACCGGGACAGGAAGAGACCCAGTACTTC.